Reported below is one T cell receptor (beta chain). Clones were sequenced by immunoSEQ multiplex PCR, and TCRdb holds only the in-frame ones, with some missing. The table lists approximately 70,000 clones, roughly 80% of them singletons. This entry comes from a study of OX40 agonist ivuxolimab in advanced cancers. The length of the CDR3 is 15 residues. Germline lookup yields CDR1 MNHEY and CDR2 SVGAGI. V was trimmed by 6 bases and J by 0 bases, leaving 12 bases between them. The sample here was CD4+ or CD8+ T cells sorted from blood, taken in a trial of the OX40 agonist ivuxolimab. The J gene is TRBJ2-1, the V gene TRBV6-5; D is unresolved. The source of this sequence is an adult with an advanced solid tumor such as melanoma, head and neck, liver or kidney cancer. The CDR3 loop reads CASSYPESSYNEQFF. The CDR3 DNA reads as TGTGCCAGCAGCTACCCAGAGAGCTCCTACAATGAGCAGTTCTTC.